These 27 T cell receptor beta chains originate from one sample sequenced in a study of B cell selection in AIRE deficiency. The regulatory T cell sort gate was CD4+CD25hiCD127low/negative. The data were produced by immunoSEQ multiplex PCR, yet TCRdb's version contains in-frame clones alone and is incomplete. The sample has around 22,000 clones, around nine tenths seen once; the top ten hold 1.4%. The sequenced sample consisted of CD4+CD25+ Tregs sorted from PBMCs. Source of these receptors: a human donor in good health.

J is TRBJ1-4 and V is TRBV5-4, with TRBD1 identical over 8 bases. Germline assignment: CDR1 SGHNT and CDR2 YYREEE (reference sequence). V trimming: 3 bases; J trimming: 7 bases; junction bases outside the gene matches: 14. The CDR3 loop spans 17 amino acids. CDR3 protein: CASSYLLWGQDFEKLFF. Written as DNA, the CDR3 is TGTGCCAGCAGCTACCTCCTCTGGGGACAGGACTTTGAAAAACTGTTTTTT.

The V gene is TRBV6-6, the J gene TRBJ2-7, with 10 bases aligning to TRBD1. V shed 6 bases and J 4 bases; nucleotides not matched to a gene: 6. The CDR3 is made up of 14 amino acids. Germline lookup yields CDR1 MNHNY and CDR2 SVGAGI (reference sequence). The CDR3: CASRSTGGSYEQYF. The CDR3 DNA reads TGTGCCAGCAGGTCGACAGGGGGCAGTTACGAGCAGTACTTC.

This chain joins TRBV19 and TRBJ1-5; D remains unclear. The germline V gene encodes CDR1 LNHDA and CDR2 SQIVND (reference sequence). Trimming stripped 10 bases from V and 3 bases from J, with 1 base between. The CDR3 has 9 amino acids. CDR3 amino acids: CANNQPQHF. In DNA form, the CDR3 reads TGTGCCAACAATCAGCCCCAGCATTTT.

J is TRBJ2-5 and V is TRBV2, with D possibly matching TRBD1 (5 bases). Germline assignment: CDR1 SNHLY and CDR2 FYNNEI. This CDR3 spans 13 amino acids. Trimming removed 1 base at V and 5 bases at J, with 8 bases between. Here the CDR3 reads CASSEGQWETQYF. The CDR3 bases are TGTGCCAGCAGTGAAGGACAGTGGGAGACCCAGTACTTC.

This clone was detected once. Germline and junction disagree at one end, which may indicate a read error. The chain uses TRBV7-8 and TRBJ1-2; no clear D gene. The CDR3 contains 18 residues. Germline V lookup: CDR1 SGHVS, CDR2 FQNEAQ. CDR3 sequence reads: CASSLAGDLSLSYYGYTF. DNA for the CDR3: TGTGCCAGCAGCCTAGCGGGTGATCTGTCTCTTTCGTACTATGGCTACACCTTC. The variable domain in full, with the rest retrieved from reference TRBV7-8 and TRBJ1-2, is GAGVSQSPRYKVAKRGQDVALRCDPISGHVSLFWYQQALGQGPEFLTYFQNEAQLDKSGLPSDRFFAERPEGSVSTLKIQRTQQEDSAVYLCASSLAGDLSLSYYGYTFGSGTRLTVV.

About this clone: Other nucleotide sequences in the sample specify the same CDR3. This chain uses TRBV6-1 with TRBJ1-1, with a weak D call TRBD1 (5 bases). Germline loops: CDR1 MNHNS, CDR2 SASEGT. The CDR3 sequence is 13 residues long. V was shortened by 2 bases and J by 2 bases, with 6 bases between the two germline ends. The CDR3: CASSERGNTEAFF. The CDR3 region has the DNA TGTGCCAGCAGTGAACGGGGCAACACTGAAGCTTTCTTT.

The chain carries TRBV4-1 and TRBJ2-1, with TRBD2 identical over 7 bases. V was pared by 2 bases and J by 0 bases, with 1 base of the junction left unmatched. CDR1 MGHRA and CDR2 YSYEKL come from the germline V gene. This CDR3 is 15 amino acids long. The CDR3 sequence is CASSQTSDSYNEQFF. The DNA of the CDR3 is TGCGCCAGCAGCCAAACTAGCGACTCCTACAATGAGCAGTTCTTC.

This clone has just one count. V and J are TRBV27 and TRBJ2-5; D is unclear. Trimming removed 1 base at V and 5 bases at J, with 11 bases between. Germline CDR1 MNHEY, CDR2 SMNVEV (reference sequence). The CDR3 has 14 residues. The chain's CDR3 is CASSLWPPGETQYF. DNA for the CDR3: TGTGCCAGCAGTTTATGGCCGCCTGGGGAGACCCAGTACTTC.

The genes are TRBV5-1 and TRBJ2-7, with 7 positions matching TRBD1. The V gene end was trimmed by 4 bases and the J gene end by 0 bases; junction bases not matched to a gene: 10. This CDR3 is 16 amino acids long. CDR1 SGHRS and CDR2 YFSETQ come from the germline V gene. CDR3 sequence: CASSRDRQGFSYEQYF. As DNA, the CDR3 is TGCGCCAGCAGCAGGGACAGACAGGGTTTCTCCTACGAGCAGTACTTC.

The chain carries TRBV2 and TRBJ2-4; no reliable D call. CDR3 size: 15 residues. Trimming took 6 bases from V and 0 from J, leaving 12 bases between them. Germline CDR1 SNHLY, CDR2 FYNNEI. The CDR3 is CASSHQGLAKNIQYF. The CDR3 DNA sequence: TGTGCCAGCAGCCATCAAGGGCTAGCCAAAAACATTCAGTACTTC.

The chain recombines TRBV7-8 with TRBJ1-2, with D tentatively TRBD1 (6 bases). Trimming pared 5 bases from V and 7 bases from J, leaving 17 bases between. Germline V CDR1 and CDR2: SGHVS, FQNEAQ. The CDR3 extends over 14 amino acids. In DNA form, the CDR3 reads TGTGCCAGCAGCCACATAGGGGGTACCGGTGGCTACACCTTC. Amino acid sequence: CASSHIGGTGGYTF.

The rearrangement links TRBV6-6 to TRBJ2-1; 8 nucleotides match TRBD2. The V gene's germline CDR1 is MNHNY and CDR2 SVGAGI (reference sequence). This CDR3 comprises 13 residues. Losses at the gene ends were 7 bases for V and 3 bases for J; bases not matched to a gene: 2. The CDR3 DNA sequence: TGTGCCAGCATCAGCGGGGGCTACAATGAGCAGTTCTTC. As protein: CASISGGYNEQFF.

The V and J genes are TRBV21-1 and TRBJ2-5; the table's D gene call, TRBD2, was not cross checked with the DNA. TRBV21-1 is reported as a pseudogene. This CDR3 spans 16 amino acids. CDR3 amino acids: CASSITGGGVQETQYF. The CDR3 coding sequence is TGTGCCAGCAGCATTACGGGCGGGGGCGTCCAAGAGACCCAGTACTTC.

This chain joins TRBV11-3 and TRBJ2-2, with TRBD1 matching over 8 bases. The V gene's germline CDR1 is SGHNT and CDR2 YENEEA. The CDR3 spans 14 residues. Trimming cost V 6 bases and J 4 bases; bases outside gene matches: 4. The DNA for the CDR3 is TGTGCCAGCAGACCAGGGGGCAGCACCGGGGAGCTGTTTTTT. Translated, it gives CASRPGGSTGELFF.

The chain joins TRBV7-9 to TRBJ2-7; 9 bases fit TRBD1. The CDR3 runs to 17 residues. The V gene's germline CDR1 is SEHNR and CDR2 FQNEAQ (reference sequence). Losses at the gene ends were 6 bases for V and 5 bases for J; bases not matched to a gene: 17. As DNA, the CDR3 is TGTGCCAGCAGTCCGGGACAGGGTAACTGGGTCGACGACGAGCAGTACTTC. Translating it yields CASSPGQGNWVDDEQYF. Together with reference TRBV7-9 and TRBJ2-7, the CDR3 gives the full variable domain: DTGVSQNPRHKITKRGQNVTFRCDPISEHNRLYWYRQTLGQGPEFLTYFQNEAQLEKSRLLSDRFSAERPKGSFSTLEIQRTEQGDSAMYLCASSPGQGNWVDDEQYFGPGTRLTVT.

This clone was seen only once. V and J are TRBV5-1 and TRBJ2-1, with a tentative D call TRBD2 (5 bases). V dropped 4 bases and J dropped 12 bases, with 14 bases sitting between them. Germline V gene sequence: CDR1 SGHRS, CDR2 YFSETQ. The CDR3 has 12 residues. CDR3 sequence reads: CASSPMREAQFF. CDR3 bases: TGCGCCAGCAGCCCTATGAGGGAAGCGCAGTTCTTC.

The rearrangement links TRBV7-9 to TRBJ2-3; 9 nucleotides align to TRBD2. CDR3 length: 17 amino acids. The germline V gene has CDR1 SEHNR and CDR2 FQNEAQ (reference sequence). V lost 4 bases to trimming and J lost 6 bases; unmatched junction nucleotides: 14. This chain's CDR3 is CASSYFWVAGASDTQYF. DNA for the CDR3: TGTGCCAGCAGCTATTTTTGGGTAGCGGGGGCCTCCGATACGCAGTATTTT.

This rearrangement joins TRBV9 to TRBJ2-3, with 14 bases identical to TRBD2. V lost 4 bases, J lost 1 base, and 8 bases stayed unmatched. This CDR3 spans 18 amino acids. In germline, CDR1 is SGDLS, CDR2 YYNGEE. CDR3 residues: CASSSGTSGSNGTDTQYF. The CDR3 DNA reads as TGTGCCAGCAGCTCGGGGACTAGCGGGAGTAATGGCACAGATACGCAGTATTTT.

The V call is TRBV9, the J call TRBJ1-2; D is undetermined. The V gene lost 3 bases and the J gene lost 4 bases, with 13 bases spanning the gap. Per the germline V gene, CDR1 is SGDLS and CDR2 is YYNGEE. This CDR3 has 14 amino acids. CDR3 amino acids: CASSGGGRGYGYTF. DNA for the CDR3: TGTGCCAGCAGCGGGGGAGGCCGGGGCTATGGCTACACCTTC.

The V and J genes are TRBV10-2 and TRBJ2-5, with 14 nucleotides matching TRBD2. V lost 2 bases, J lost 4 bases, and 0 bases stayed unmatched. Germline V lookup: CDR1 WSHSY, CDR2 SAAADI. The CDR3 is made up of 15 amino acids. The CDR3, as DNA: TGCGCCAGCAGTGAGGGACTAGCGGGAGGAGAGACCCAGTACTTC. Its translation: CASSEGLAGGETQYF.

The chain has TRBV4-1 and TRBJ2-1; the D gene is possibly TRBD2 (6 bases). V lost 2 bases and J 0 bases, leaving 11 bases between the germline ends. This CDR3 spans 16 amino acids. CDR1 MGHRA and CDR2 YSYEKL come from the germline V gene. The CDR3 DNA reads TGCGCCAGCAGCCAACCCATCGGGAGCTCCTACAATGAGCAGTTCTTC. Amino acid sequence: CASSQPIGSSYNEQFF.

This sequence joins TRBV6-5 and TRBJ1-1; TRBD1 matches 7 bases. Germline V lookup: CDR1 MNHEY, CDR2 SVGAGI. V dropped 2 bases and J dropped 0; count of bases not matched to a gene: 0. This CDR3 region has 14 residues. The CDR3 coding sequence is TGTGCCAGCAGTTACCAGGGGGTGAACACTGAAGCTTTCTTT. It encodes CASSYQGVNTEAFF.

This clone was observed a single time. The CDR3 sequence: CASSLQGAGETQYF. In nucleotides, the CDR3 is TGTGCCAGCAGTCTACAGGGGGCAGGAGAGACCCAGTACTTC. The gene calls are TRBV6-1 and TRBJ2-5, with 9 bases identical to TRBD1. The trim removed 5 bases at V and 4 bases at J, leaving 5 bases unmatched. Germline CDR1 is MNHNS and CDR2 is SASEGT. The CDR3 is 14 amino acids.

The chain links TRBV5-4 to TRBJ1-1; no reliable D call. Germline CDR1 SGHNT, CDR2 YYREEE (reference sequence). The V end was cut by 3 bases, the J end by 0 bases, with 9 bases between. The CDR3 runs to 14 residues. This chain's CDR3 is CASSSSGVNTEAFF. In DNA form, the CDR3 reads TGTGCCAGCAGCTCCTCCGGGGTGAACACTGAAGCTTTCTTT. Complete variable domain (other parts from reference TRBV5-4 and TRBJ1-1): ETGVTQSPTHLIKTRGQQVTLRCSSQSGHNTVSWYQQALGQGPQFIFQYYREEENGRGNFPPRFSGLQFPNYSSELNVNALELDDSALYLCASSSSGVNTEAFFGQGTRLTVV.

The rearrangement joins TRBV5-1 to TRBJ2-7, with D perhaps matching TRBD1 or TRBD2 (5 bases each). Trimming removed 3 bases at V and 6 bases at J, with 16 bases between. Per the germline V gene, CDR1 is SGHRS and CDR2 is YFSETQ. The CDR3 totals 14 residues. The DNA for the CDR3 is TGCGCCAGCAGCTCCTCGGGAAGGGGACGCGAGCAGTACTTC. It is translated as CASSSSGRGREQYF.

This chain links TRBV10-3 with TRBJ2-2; D not resolved. This CDR3 has 13 residues. V lost 6 bases and J 5 bases, leaving 10 bases between the germline ends. Germline V lookup: CDR1 ENHRY, CDR2 SYGVKD. The CDR3 sequence is CAISPFETGELFF. The CDR3 DNA is TGTGCCATCAGCCCTTTTGAAACCGGGGAGCTGTTTTTT.

This clone was recorded a few times. The chain recombines TRBV5-1 with TRBJ2-2; 7 bases align to TRBD1. Germline assignment: CDR1 SGHRS and CDR2 YFSETQ. The V and J ends lost 4 bases and 4 bases, in that order; junction bases with no gene match: 7. The CDR3 is 15 amino acids. CDR3 sequence (DNA): TGCGCCAGCAGCCCCTTGACAGGGTTCACCGGGGAGCTGTTTTTT. Protein sequence: CASSPLTGFTGELFF.